These 5 T cell receptor beta chains share one sample of origin, sequenced in a study of CD8 T cells in Susac syndrome. Reverse transcription used about 0.45 to 1 ug RNA and random hexamers. TCRdb used MiXCR to reprocess the immunoSEQ multiplex PCR reads, holding one entry per CDR3 protein. The table records more than 200,000 distinct CDR3 sequences, 85% to 95% of them present only once. The specimen was CD4+ T cells from PBMCs. These receptors were collected from a human donor with multiple sclerosis.

The chain employs TRBV5-6 and TRBJ2-5; D gene unclear. The CDR3 length is 14 residues. CDR1 and CDR2 (germline): SGHDT, YYEEEE. Trimming left V 2 bases short and J 3 bases short, with 11 bases between. For the CDR3, the DNA is TGTGCCAGCAGCTTTTCGCAGGCAGAAGAGACCCAGTACTTC. It yields the protein CASSFSQAEETQYF.

This chain uses TRBV7-8 with TRBJ2-7; 12 nucleotides match TRBD2. From germline, CDR1 is SGHVS and CDR2 FQNEAQ. There are 19 residues in the CDR3. V gave up 8 bases and J gave up 3 bases; unmatched junction bases: 20. Written as DNA, the CDR3 is TGTGCCAGCTCCCGTGACGGGGCCGACCCTAGCGGGAGGGTCTACGAGCAGTACGTC. This encodes CASSRDGADPSGRVYEQYV.

J is TRBJ1-1 and V is TRBV5-1; D gene ambiguous. Germline loops: CDR1 SGHRS, CDR2 YFSETQ. The CDR3 has 13 residues. V lost 0 bases, J lost 5 bases, and 8 bases lay in between. The CDR3 here is CASSLERWTEAFF. Written as DNA, the CDR3 is TGCGCCAGCAGCTTGGAGCGGTGGACTGAAGCTTTCTTT.

This chain joins TRBV6-5 and TRBJ2-7, with a weak D call TRBD1 (6 bases). There are 12 residues in the CDR3. The V gene lost 5 bases and the J gene lost 7 bases, with 12 bases spanning the gap. CDR1 and CDR2 from the germline V gene are MNHEY and SVGAGI. The CDR3: CASSRTDREQYF. CDR3 nucleotides: TGTGCCAGCAGTCGGACAGATCGGGAGCAGTACTTC.

The genes are TRBV12-3 or TRBV12-4 and TRBJ2-1; D is unresolved. This CDR3 spans 11 amino acids. Trimming took 3 bases from V and 8 from J, leaving 5 bases between them. The CDR3 reads CASSFMDEQFF. The CDR3 DNA follows: TGTGCCAGCAGTTTTATGGATGAGCAGTTCTTC.